Listed below are T cell receptor beta chains from one sample, sequenced in a study of vaccination and CD4 T cells after COVID-19. The antigens these receptors bind are not known. One entry per CDR3 protein, called by TCRdb with MiXCR from the PCR reads. The sample yields some 15,000 distinct CDR3 sequences, approximately 61% seen once. What was sequenced was CD4+ T cells from blood, cultured in vitro. Receptors originate from a human donor who had recovered from COVID-19. The CDR3 runs from the conserved cysteine through the conserved F or W. The D gene is left open where the match is weak. Clone size is given for some rows only: seen once, a few or many times, or a class if the clone is expanded.

j_gene	v_gene	abundance	d_gene	CDR3nt	CDR3aa
TRBJ2-3	TRBV7-2	.	TRBD2	TGTGCCAGCAGCCCCCGGACTAGCGGGAGGGCAGATACGCAGTATTTT	CASSPRTSGRADTQYF
TRBJ2-3	TRBV2	.	TRBD1	TGTGCCAGCAGCCTTGACCGGGACAGGAGCACAGATACGCAGTATTTT	CASSLDRDRSTDTQYF
TRBJ2-1	TRBV20-1	.	.	TGCAGTGTTGGGGCGGACTCCTACAATGAGCAGTTCTTC	CSVGADSYNEQFF
TRBJ2-7	TRBV27	.	.	TGTGCCAGCAGTCGTCAGCCCGGAGGTTTACTGTCCTACGAGCAGTACTTC	CASSRQPGGLLSYEQYF
TRBJ2-1	TRBV19	.	TRBD2	TGTGCCAGTAGTTCTCAGGGACTAGCGGGGGCGCGCTACAATGAGCAGTTCTTC	CASSSQGLAGARYNEQFF
TRBJ2-7	TRBV6-1	.	.	TGTGCCAGCAGTGAAGTAGGAAGGGGATACCACGAGCAGTACTTC	CASSEVGRGYHEQYF
TRBJ1-2	TRBV19	.	.	TGTGCCAATAGTATCCGTTTAGGACAGAGCTATGGCTACACCTTC	CANSIRLGQSYGYTF
TRBJ1-6	TRBV6-5	few	.	TGTGCCAGCAGTTCGGGCCCCTATAATTCACCCCTCCACTTT	CASSSGPYNSPLHF
TRBJ1-2	TRBV20-1	few	.	TGCAGTGCTAGGGAGACAGGAACTAACTATGGCTACACCTTC	CSARETGTNYGYTF
TRBJ1-4	TRBV2	.	TRBD1	TGTGCCAGCAGAGGGACAGGGGGCGCTAATGAAAAACTGTTTTTT	CASRGTGGANEKLFF
TRBJ1-1	TRBV19	few	.	TGTGCCAGTAGTATAGAGGGGAACACTGAAGCTTTCTTT	CASSIEGNTEAFF
TRBJ2-7	TRBV20-1	.	TRBD1	TGCAGTGCTAGGATCTACCGGGACAGCTTATACGAGCAGTACTTC	CSARIYRDSLYEQYF
TRBJ2-5	TRBV25-1	.	TRBD1	TGTGCCAGCAGTGAATCGGACAGGGGTTTCCAAGAGACCCAGTACTTC	CASSESDRGFQETQYF
TRBJ1-6	TRBV20-1	.	TRBD1	TGCAGTGCGCCGCCGGGGACAGGGAATTCACCCCTCCACTTT	CSAPPGTGNSPLHF
TRBJ2-5	TRBV19	few	TRBD2	TGTGCCAGTAGTAGAACTAGCGGGGGGTTAGGCCAAGAGACCCAGTACTTC	CASSRTSGGLGQETQYF
TRBJ1-1	TRBV7-2	.	.	TGTGCCAGCAGCAGACCCCGGGGGCAAGCTTTCTTT	CASSRPRGQAFF
TRBJ2-7	TRBV29-1	.	.	TGCAGCGTTGTTGGCACAGGGTCCTACGAGCAGTACTTC	CSVVGTGSYEQYF
TRBJ2-7	TRBV6-1	few	TRBD1	TGTGCCAGCAGTGATTACAGGGGGGCCTACGAGCAGTACTTC	CASSDYRGAYEQYF
TRBJ1-2	TRBV30	.	TRBD1	TGTGCCTGGAGCGCCGGGACAGGGGGCACCTATGGCTACACCTTC	CAWSAGTGGTYGYTF
TRBJ1-4	TRBV6-1	.	.	TGTGCCAGCAGATCTACAGGACAGTTAAATGAAAAACTGTTTTTT	CASRSTGQLNEKLFF
TRBJ2-7	TRBV7-2	once	TRBD2	TGTGCCAGCAGCTTAAGGAGCGGGATGAACGAGCAGTACTTC	CASSLRSGMNEQYF
TRBJ1-2	TRBV20-1	.	.	TGCAGTGCTCTTCCCTGGACAGTGGATGGCTACACCTTC	CSALPWTVDGYTF
TRBJ2-7	TRBV7-9	few	.	TGTGCCAGCAGCTCCTCCGTGGGGAGATACGAGCAGTACTTC	CASSSSVGRYEQYF
TRBJ1-2	TRBV6-2/TRBV6-3	few	TRBD1	TGTGCCAGCAGATCAACAGGGGGGGACTATGGCTACACCTTC	CASRSTGGDYGYTF
TRBJ1-1	TRBV28	.	.	TGTGCCAGCATTCTCCAGGGTAAAGCTTTCTTT	CASILQGKAFF
TRBJ1-2	TRBV10-3	few	TRBD1	TGTGCCATCAGTCGGACCGGGACAGGGGGCTATGGCTACACCTTC	CAISRTGTGGYGYTF
TRBJ1-2	TRBV20-1	few	.	TGCGGACTGAGAGGGGACGGGGGTGGCTACACCTTC	CGLRGDGGGYTF
TRBJ1-5	TRBV6-1	.	TRBD1	TGTGCCAGCAGTGAAGGACAGGGGAGCAATCAGCCCCAGCATTTT	CASSEGQGSNQPQHF
TRBJ2-7	TRBV7-9	.	TRBD2	TGTGCCAGCAGCTTATCGGGGGGGACTCTCATCTCCTACGAGCAGTACTTC	CASSLSGGTLISYEQYF